The rows below give T cell receptor beta chains drawn from one sample of a study of cytomegalovirus exposure and HLA in healthy donors. The assay was immunoSEQ multiplex PCR, and TCRdb's table has in-frame clones only and misses some. The sample has 100,000 to 150,000 clones; roughly four fifths are singletons. The sequencing sample was made of PBMCs. Receptor source: a man between 45 and 60 years old in good health and CMV-seronegative. Each CDR3 is given with its conserved first and last residue. A D gene is named only where the DNA matches it firmly. A row's size may be missing; if present it is once, few, many or a size class.

>-|-|TRBJ2-7|TRBV10-3
CAISDARDMDEQYF
TGTGCCATCTCGGATGCCAGGGACATGGACGAGCAGTACTTC
>TRBD1|-|TRBJ1-1|TRBV5-1
CASSLWGRGGGDTEAFF
TGCGCCAGCAGCTTGTGGGGGAGAGGGGGCGGGGACACTGAAGCTTTCTTT
>-|few|TRBJ1-1|TRBV5-4
CASSWAGTKTEAFF
TGTGCCAGCAGCTGGGCCGGGACAAAAACTGAAGCTTTCTTT
>-|-|TRBJ2-7|TRBV7-9
CSSSPMDLAGSYEQYF
TGTTCCAGCAGCCCTATGGATCTAGCTGGGTCCTACGAGCAGTACTTC
>TRBD1|-|TRBJ1-1|TRBV30
CAWSVRRAGGGTEAFF
TGTGCCTGGAGTGTCCGAAGGGCAGGGGGTGGCACTGAAGCTTTCTTT
>TRBD1|-|TRBJ2-5|TRBV7-3
CASSLTGAGETQYF
TGTGCCAGCAGCCTGACAGGGGCTGGAGAGACCCAGTACTTC
>TRBD2|-|TRBJ2-6|TRBV4-3
CASSQDLLAGGFSGANVLTF
TGCGCCAGCAGCCAAGATCTACTAGCGGGGGGATTCTCTGGGGCCAACGTCCTGACTTTC
>TRBD1|few|TRBJ2-2|TRBV4-3
CASSLTGADGELFF
TGCGCCAGCAGCCTAACAGGGGCGGACGGGGAGCTGTTTTTT
>-|-|TRBJ1-2|TRBV20-1
CSASGAYGYTF
TGCAGTGCCTCAGGGGCGTATGGCTACACCTTC
>-|-|TRBJ1-2|TRBV2
CASSDQGQGNGYTF
TGTGCCAGCAGTGATCAGGGGCAGGGTAATGGCTACACCTTC
>-|-|TRBJ1-5|TRBV9
CASSADFGTYQHF
TGTGCCAGCAGCGCTGACTTTGGAACCTATCAGCATTTT